The clone carrying this TCR beta chain was seen a few times. Its cognate antigen is unknown. This CDR3 has 15 amino acids. Looked up from germline, CDR1 is ENHRY and CDR2 is SYGVKD. The V and J ends lost 2 bases and 6 bases respectively, with 16 bases between them. This sample stems from a study of human T cells and chemical hapten exposure. About the study: The cohort included alopecia areata under or over 50% scalp, totalis and universalis. Study-wide points: There was a positive correlation between PT1 expanded TCR counts and patch test score.

Within the library, unique molecular identifiers were attached to each individual cDNA molecule. TCRdb itself ran the RACE reads through MiXCR, one entry per CDR3 protein. Of 180,000 or so distinct CDR3 sequences listed, around 22% were seen once; the top ten hold about 7%. Time point meaning: patch test 1, 2 weeks after DPC sensitization. Treatment here: therapeutic diphenylcyclopropenone sensitization with weekly scalp DPC. The donor pool consisted of alopecia patients aged 18 to 70 years, considered suitable for DPC. The clonotype comes from a woman aged 45-59 years with alopecia areata. Some clones in this sample may be carry-over from other donors' samples. The chain recombines TRBV10-3 with TRBJ1-1; D gene ambiguous. Source: whole blood, taken in connection with sensitization to the hapten diphenylcyclopropenone (DPC). The DNA for the CDR3 is TGTGCCATCAGTGAGGATAACAGTGGTTGGGCTGAAGCTTTCTTT. This gives the protein CAISEDNSGWAEAFF.